The clone carrying this TCR beta chain was picked up many times. Its antigen is still unknown. TCR beta CDR3 sequences were amplified from RNA transcripts. RT-PCR in the first round (using the HTBI primer set) targeted the TCR CDR3. TCRdb re-derived calls from the multiplex PCR reads in MiXCR, one entry per CDR3 protein. In the table there are about 380,000 distinct CDR3 sequences, about 18% of which are singletons. Patients having uncontrolled infection, another autoimmune disease, pregnancy or lactation were not included. PBMCs came from more than 8.5 ml fresh peripheral blood. Germline V CDR1 and CDR2: SEHNR, FQNEAQ (reference sequence). V shed 5 bases and J 9 bases; nucleotides not matched to a gene: 9. CDR3 length: 15 residues. The data belong to a study of T cells in Graves' hyperthyroidism and ophthalmopathy. Study-level findings and limits: Expanded thyroid clonotypes (above 0.001) were mostly also found in blood.

V gene TRBV7-9 combines with J gene TRBJ1-6; TRBD1 agrees at 8 bases. The TCR originated in a young man with Graves' ophthalmopathy. Sequences were obtained from blood. The CDR3 DNA sequence: TGTGCCAGCAGCCCCTTGGACAGGGCGGGTTCACCCCTCCACTTT. Protein product: CASSPLDRAGSPLHF.